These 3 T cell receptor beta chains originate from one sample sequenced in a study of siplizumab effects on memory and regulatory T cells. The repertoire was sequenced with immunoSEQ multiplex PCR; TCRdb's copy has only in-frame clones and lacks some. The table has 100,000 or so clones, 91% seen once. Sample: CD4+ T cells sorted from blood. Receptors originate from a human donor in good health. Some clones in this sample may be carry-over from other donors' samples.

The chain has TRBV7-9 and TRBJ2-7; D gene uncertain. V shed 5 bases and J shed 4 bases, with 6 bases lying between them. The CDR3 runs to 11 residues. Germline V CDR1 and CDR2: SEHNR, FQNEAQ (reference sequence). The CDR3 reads CASSRVYEQYF. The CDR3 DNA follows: TGTGCCAGCAGCCGAGTATACGAGCAGTACTTC.

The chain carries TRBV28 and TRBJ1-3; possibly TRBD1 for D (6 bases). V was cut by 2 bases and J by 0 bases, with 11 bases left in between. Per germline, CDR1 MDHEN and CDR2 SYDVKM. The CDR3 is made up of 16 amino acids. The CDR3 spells CASSLLLTGSGNTIYF. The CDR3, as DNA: TGTGCCAGCAGTTTACTCTTGACAGGCTCTGGAAACACCATATATTTT.

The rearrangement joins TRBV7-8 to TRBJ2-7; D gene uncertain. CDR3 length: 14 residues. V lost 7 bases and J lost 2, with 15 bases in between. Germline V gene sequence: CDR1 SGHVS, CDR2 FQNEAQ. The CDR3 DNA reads TGTGCCAGCACCCAGCCGATAACCCCCTACGAGCAGTACTTC. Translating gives CASTQPITPYEQYF.